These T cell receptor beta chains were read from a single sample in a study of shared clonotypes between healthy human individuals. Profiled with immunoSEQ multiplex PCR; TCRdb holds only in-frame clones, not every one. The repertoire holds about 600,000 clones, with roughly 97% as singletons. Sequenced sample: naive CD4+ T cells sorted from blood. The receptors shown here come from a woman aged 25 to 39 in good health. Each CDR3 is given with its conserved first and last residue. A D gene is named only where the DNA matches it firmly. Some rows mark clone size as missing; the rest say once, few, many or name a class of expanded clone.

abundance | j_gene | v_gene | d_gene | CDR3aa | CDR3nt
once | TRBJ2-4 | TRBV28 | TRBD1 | CASSLYPGGNIQYF | TGTGCCAGCAGTTTATATCCAGGGGGCAACATTCAGTACTTC
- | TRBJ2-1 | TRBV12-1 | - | CASSPRLAGEYAYNEQFF | TGTGCCAGCAGCCCCCGACTAGCGGGAGAATACGCCTACAATGAGCAGTTCTTC
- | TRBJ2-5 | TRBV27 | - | CASSENLGPQETQYF | TGTGCCAGCAGTGAAAATCTGGGGCCCCAAGAGACCCAGTACTTC
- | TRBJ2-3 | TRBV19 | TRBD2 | CASSTKRDGGTDTQYF | TGTGCCAGTAGTACGAAGCGGGACGGGGGAACAGATACGCAGTATTTT
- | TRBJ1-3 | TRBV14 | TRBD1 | CASSRVRGAGNTIYF | TGTGCCAGCAGCCGAGTCAGGGGGGCTGGAAACACCATATATTTT
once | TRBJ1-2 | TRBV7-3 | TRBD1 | CASSPGQGYGYTF | TGTGCCAGCAGCCCGGGACAGGGTTATGGCTACACCTTC
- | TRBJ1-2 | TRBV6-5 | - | CASSSGLNYGYTF | TGTGCCAGCAGTTCGGGACTCAACTATGGCTACACCTTC
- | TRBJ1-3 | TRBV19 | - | CASSGPISGNTIYF | TGTGCCAGTAGTGGGCCGATCTCTGGAAACACCATATATTTT
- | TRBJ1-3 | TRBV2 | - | CASSEQGSGNTIYF | TGTGCCAGCAGTGAACAGGGATCTGGAAACACCATATATTTT
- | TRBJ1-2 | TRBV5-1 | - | CASSFQPGYGYTF | TGCGCCAGCAGCTTCCAACCAGGCTATGGCTACACCTTC
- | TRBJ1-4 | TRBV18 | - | CASSPPGYDEKLFF | TGTGCCAGCTCACCCCCCGGGTATGATGAAAAACTGTTTTTT
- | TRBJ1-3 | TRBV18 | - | CASSPRSGSTGGGNTIYF | TGTGCCAGCTCACCACGATCCGGCAGCACGGGCGGTGGAAACACCATATATTTT
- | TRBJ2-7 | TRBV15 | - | CATQRGLADYEQYF | TGTGCCACCCAGCGAGGGCTAGCAGATTACGAGCAGTACTTC
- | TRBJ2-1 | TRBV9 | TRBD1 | CASSDGTGNNEQFF | TGTGCCAGCAGCGACGGGACAGGGAATAATGAGCAGTTCTTC
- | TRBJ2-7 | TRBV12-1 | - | CASSHTADPGLALYEQYF | TGTGCCAGCAGCCACACAGCAGACCCGGGACTAGCGCTCTACGAGCAGTACTTC
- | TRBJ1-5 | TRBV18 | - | CASSLDRVFEPQHF | TGTGCCAGCTCACTCGACCGCGTATTTGAGCCCCAGCATTTT
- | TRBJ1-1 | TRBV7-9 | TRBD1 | CASSLRGTGGLGAFF | TGTGCCAGCAGCTTAAGGGGGACAGGGGGCCTCGGAGCTTTCTTT
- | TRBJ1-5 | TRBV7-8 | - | CASSSDSRASYSNQPQHF | TGTGCCAGCAGCTCCGACAGCCGCGCCTCTTATAGCAATCAGCCCCAGCATTTT
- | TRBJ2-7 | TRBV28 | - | CASSFWSKGGEQYF | TGTGCCAGCAGTTTTTGGTCGAAGGGCGGCGAGCAGTACTTC
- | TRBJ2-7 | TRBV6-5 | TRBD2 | CATNKIAGAGYEQYF | TGTGCCACCAACAAGATAGCGGGAGCAGGGTACGAGCAGTACTTC
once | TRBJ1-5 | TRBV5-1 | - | CASSLGGGSNQPQHF | TGCGCCAGCAGCTTGGGAGGAGGGAGCAATCAGCCCCAGCATTTT
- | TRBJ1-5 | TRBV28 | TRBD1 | CATTGAANNQPQHF | TGTGCCACCACAGGGGCCGCCAACAATCAGCCCCAGCATTTT
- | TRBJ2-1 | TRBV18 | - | CASSRTGTEYNEQFF | TGTGCCAGCTCACGAACCGGGACGGAGTACAATGAGCAGTTCTTC
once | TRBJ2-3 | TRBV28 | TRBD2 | CASSLWASGRGHTQYF | TGTGCCAGCAGTTTATGGGCTAGCGGGAGAGGTCATACGCAGTATTTT
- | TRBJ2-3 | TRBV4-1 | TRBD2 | CASSRDSGRNTDTQYF | TGCGCCAGCAGCCGTGATAGCGGGAGGAACACAGATACGCAGTATTTT
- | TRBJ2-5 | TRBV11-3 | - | CASSVGHPGETQYF | TGTGCCAGCAGCGTGGGACACCCTGGAGAGACCCAGTACTTC
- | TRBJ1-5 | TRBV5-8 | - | CASSKNRGPGGRNQPQHF | TGTGCCAGCAGCAAAAACCGAGGGCCCGGCGGGCGCAATCAGCCCCAGCATTTT
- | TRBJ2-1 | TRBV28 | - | CASSNTLTYNEQFF | TGTGCCAGCAGTAATACACTAACCTACAATGAGCAGTTCTTC
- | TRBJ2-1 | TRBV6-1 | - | CASIVDREHNEQFF | TGTGCCAGCATTGTGGACAGAGAACACAATGAGCAGTTCTTC
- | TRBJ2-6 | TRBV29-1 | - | CSTVSGANVLTF | TGCAGCACCGTTTCTGGGGCCAACGTCCTGACTTTC
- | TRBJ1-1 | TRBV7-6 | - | CASSLRPRSNTEAFF | TGTGCCAGCAGCTTAAGGCCCCGGTCGAACACTGAAGCTTTCTTT
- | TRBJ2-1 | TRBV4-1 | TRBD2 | CASSQDPAGGIEQFF | TGCGCCAGCAGCCAAGATCCAGCGGGAGGGATTGAGCAGTTCTTC
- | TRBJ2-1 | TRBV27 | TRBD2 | CASSPRTRTYNEQFF | TGTGCCAGCAGTCCCAGGACTAGAACGTACAATGAGCAGTTCTTC
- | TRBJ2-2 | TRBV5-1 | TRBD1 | CASSLTAGGANTGELFF | TGCGCCAGCAGCCTCACGGCAGGGGGCGCGAACACCGGGGAGCTGTTTTTT
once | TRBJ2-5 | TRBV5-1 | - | CASSLAGPQETQYF | TGCGCCAGCAGCTTGGCAGGACCCCAAGAGACCCAGTACTTC
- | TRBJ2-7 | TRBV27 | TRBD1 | CASSPLGGVSYEQYF | TGTGCCAGCAGCCCTTTAGGGGGCGTCTCCTACGAGCAGTACTTC
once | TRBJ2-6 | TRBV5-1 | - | CASSLQAGGANVLTF | TGCGCCAGCAGCTTGCAGGCGGGCGGGGCCAACGTCCTGACTTTC